The 23 T cell receptor beta chains given below trace back to one sample, sequenced in a study of blood T cells in healthy people across ages (dated by TCRdb to about 2015). Receptor libraries were prepared by 5' RACE. The reads were generated on an Illumina HiSeq 2500. The second PCR ran for about 6 to 12 cycles and used a J-beta primer mix along with a sample-barcoded 5' primer. TCRdb reanalyzed the raw reads on its own, using fastp at Q25 for trimming and MiXCR for clone calling, and kept in-frame beta chains. Rows matching on CDR3 protein sequence are summarized as one entry with the most common DNA and genes. The sample has about 1.4 million distinct CDR3 sequences on record, approximately 63% of them singletons. The ten largest clones represent under 8.5% of the sample. Sequencing used blood. The receptors were gathered from a man aged 18 to 29 in good health.

V and J are TRBV29-1 and TRBJ1-4; D uncertain. V was cut by 0 bases and J by 11 bases, with 7 bases left in between. Germline V gene lookup returns CDR1 SQVTM and CDR2 ANQGSEA. The CDR3 loop spans 11 amino acids. The CDR3 region is CSVEDQSKLFF. In nucleotides, the CDR3 is TGCAGCGTTGAAGATCAGTCGAAACTGTTTTTT. The full variable domain, rest sourced from reference TRBV29-1 and TRBJ1-4, is SAVISQKPSRDICQRGTSLTIQCQVDSQVTMMFWYRQQPGQSLTLIATANQGSEATYESGFVIDKFPISRPNLTFSTLTVSNMSPEDSSIYLCSVEDQSKLFFGSGTQLSVL.

This clonotype appeared a single time. The rearrangement links TRBV6-2 or TRBV6-3 to TRBJ1-1; no definite D call. Germline V gene data show CDR1 as MNHEY and CDR2 as SVGEGT. V shed 4 bases and J shed 3 bases, with 9 bases lying between them. The CDR3 loop spans 13 amino acids. CDR3 loop: CASSFVRYTEAFF. The DNA for the CDR3 is TGTGCCAGCAGTTTCGTGAGGTACACTGAAGCTTTCTTT.

This rearrangement joins TRBV4-1 to TRBJ1-5; a possible D gene is TRBD1 (6 bases). Trimming left V 1 base short and J 3 bases short, with 10 bases between. CDR3 length equals 15 residues. CDR1 and CDR2 from the germline V gene are MGHRA and YSYEKL. The CDR3 region is CASSQVGGSNQPQHF. For the CDR3, the DNA is TGCGCCAGCAGCCAAGTAGGGGGTTCCAATCAGCCCCAGCATTTT.

This clonotype was seen a handful of times. The V and J genes are TRBV4-1 and TRBJ2-7; D is possibly TRBD1 or TRBD2 (5 bases each). Trimming removed 2 bases from V and 2 bases from J, with 16 bases in between. The CDR3 is made up of 16 amino acids. Germline CDR1 reads MGHRA; CDR2 reads YSYEKL. The CDR3 DNA reads TGCGCCAGCAGCCAAAGCGCCGGGACGGATGCCTACGAGCAGTACTTC. Translated, it gives CASSQSAGTDAYEQYF.

CDR3 protein: CASSQIATGLGEQYF. The CDR3, as DNA: TGCGCCAGCAGCCAGATAGCGACGGGGCTAGGCGAGCAGTACTTC. The chain combines TRBV4-3 with TRBJ2-7; possibly TRBD1 or TRBD2 for D (5 bases each). Germline values: CDR1 LGHNA, CDR2 YSLEER. The CDR3 runs to 15 residues. The V end was cut by 3 bases, the J end by 6 bases, with 18 bases between.

This clonotype was recorded a few times. CDR3 nucleotides: TGTGCCAGCAGCTACTATAGCGGGAGGGCCAGGGATGAGCAGTTCTTC. It codes for CASSYYSGRARDEQFF. V is TRBV3-1 and J is TRBJ2-1; 11 bases agree with TRBD2. V dropped 5 bases and J dropped 8; count of bases not matched to a gene: 11. This CDR3 comprises 16 residues. Germline CDR1 is LGHDT and CDR2 is YNNKEL (reference sequence).

This clonotype was recorded a few times. The rearrangement joins TRBV6-1 to TRBJ2-7; weak D call: TRBD1 (5 bases). CDR1 and CDR2 from the germline V gene are MNHNS and SASEGT. This CDR3 has 13 amino acids. V was pared by 7 bases and J by 3 bases, with 13 bases between. The CDR3 region is CASTLPQGYEQYF. In DNA, the CDR3 is TGTGCCAGCACTCTCCCCCAGGGCTACGAGCAGTACTTC.

The genes are TRBV12-3 or TRBV12-4 and TRBJ2-4; 8 nucleotides match TRBD2. The DNA matches TRBJ2-7 better at its end, which makes the J call doubtful. The CDR3 sequence is 16 residues long. The CDR3 DNA reads as TGTGCCAGCAGTGGGGGGATTAAAGCGGGAGCCTACGAGCAGTACTTC. Its protein product is CASSGGIKAGAYEQYF.

The chain joins TRBV20-1 to TRBJ1-4, with D unclear. Trimming took 3 bases from V and 0 from J, leaving 8 bases between them. Germline loops: CDR1 DFQATT, CDR2 SNEGSKA (reference sequence). The CDR3 extends over 14 amino acids. The CDR3 nucleotides read TGCAGTGCTAGCTCTCTAACAACTAATGAAAAACTGTTTTTT. Protein: CSASSLTTNEKLFF.

CDR3 region: CASSLPASYNEQFF. The CDR3 region has the DNA TGCGCCAGCAGCCTCCCGGCGTCCTACAATGAGCAGTTCTTC. The chain has TRBV4-1 and TRBJ2-1; no firm D call. The V end lost 4 bases, the J end lost 1 base, and 8 bases lay between the germline ends. This CDR3 is built from 14 residues. The germline CDR1 and CDR2 sequences are MGHRA and YSYEKL.

V is TRBV9 and J is TRBJ2-1, with 13 bases lining up with TRBD2. Matching the DNA end better, TRBJ2-7 makes the J call doubtful. This CDR3 contains 18 residues. Per the germline V gene, CDR1 is SGDLS and CDR2 is YYNGEE. As DNA, the CDR3 is TGTGCCAGCAGCGTAGACCCCGAGACTAGCGGGGGGTACAATGAGCAGTACTTC. Translated, it gives CASSVDPETSGGYNEQYF.

This chain connects TRBV6-2 or TRBV6-3 to TRBJ2-3; 9 positions agree with TRBD2. CDR3 size: 15 residues. The germline V gene encodes CDR1 MNHEY and CDR2 SVGEGT. V lost 8 bases, J lost 5 bases, and 11 bases stayed unmatched. The DNA for the CDR3 is TGTGCCAGCCATCCGGTGCGGGGGGGGAGAGATACGCAGTATTTT. Its translation is CASHPVRGGRDTQYF.

For the CDR3, the DNA is TGCGCCAGCAGATATAGCGGGGAGAAAACAGATACGCAGTATTTT. Translated: CASRYSGEKTDTQYF. The chain uses TRBV5-1 and TRBJ2-3, with TRBD2 matching over 8 bases. This CDR3 has 15 residues. The junction had 8 bases not matched to a gene; V was cut back by 5 bases and J by 3 bases. The germline V gene has CDR1 SGHRS and CDR2 YFSETQ.

CDR3 protein: CASSRDTREDTQYF. CDR3 DNA sequence: TGTGCCAGCAGCCGGGACACTAGGGAGGATACGCAGTATTTT. V is TRBV7-9 and J is TRBJ2-3; weak D call: TRBD1 (6 bases). The V end was cut by 5 bases, the J end by 6 bases, with 15 bases between. This CDR3 has 14 amino acids. The germline gives CDR1 SEHNR, CDR2 FQNEAQ (reference sequence).

The chain uses TRBV20-1 and TRBJ1-2; 8 nucleotides agree with TRBD1. V lost 3 bases to trimming and J lost 0 bases; unmatched junction nucleotides: 6. Germline loops: CDR1 DFQATT, CDR2 SNEGSKA (reference sequence). CDR3 size: 15 residues. The CDR3 DNA follows: TGCAGTGCTAGCCTCGGGACAGGCCCTAACTATGGCTACACCTTC. It translates to CSASLGTGPNYGYTF.

V is TRBV7-9 and J is TRBJ1-2, with 9 bases aligning to TRBD1. The J segment lost 7 bases and the V segment lost 0 bases, leaving 6 bases of the junction unmatched. The CDR3 is 15 residues long. Germline CDR1 and CDR2: SEHNR and FQNEAQ (reference sequence). The CDR3 nucleotides read TGTGCCAGCAGCTTAGCAACAGGGGGCGTAGGTGGCTACACCTTC. Translating it yields CASSLATGGVGGYTF.

The chain combines TRBV2 with TRBJ1-2; D may be TRBD1 (5 bases). V lost 4 bases, J lost 8 bases, and 20 bases lay in between. Germline CDR1 is SNHLY and CDR2 is FYNNEI. The CDR3 is made up of 15 amino acids. The CDR3 nucleotides read TGTGCCAGCAGTGGTTTGGGGGGAGGGATTTGGGGCTACACCTTC. The encoded protein is CASSGLGGGIWGYTF.

This clonotype has a handful of counts. This chain links TRBV13 with TRBJ2-7; 8 bases are shared with TRBD1. In germline, CDR1 is PRHDT, CDR2 FYEKMQ (reference sequence). The V gene end was trimmed by 0 bases and the J gene end by 6 bases; junction bases not matched to a gene: 7. The CDR3 covers 15 residues. The CDR3 spells CASSLGDWDRSEQYF. In nucleotides, the CDR3 is TGTGCCAGCAGCTTAGGGGACTGGGACAGGAGCGAGCAGTACTTC.

This chain connects TRBV7-8 to TRBJ1-2; D is unclear. Germline V gene sequence: CDR1 SGHVS, CDR2 FQNEAQ. CDR3 size: 15 residues. V lost 5 bases and J 0 bases, leaving 13 bases between the germline ends. CDR3 sequence (DNA): TGTGCCAGCAGCGGACGGATAAAAGCTAACTATGGCTACACCTTC. Its translation: CASSGRIKANYGYTF.

This chain connects TRBV12-3 or TRBV12-4 to TRBJ2-7; D tentatively reads TRBD1 or TRBD2 (5 bases each). The CDR3 runs 13 residues. V lost 7 bases, J lost 6 bases, and 16 bases lay in between. The DNA of the CDR3 is TGTGCCAGCACCGGACACCCCGGAGGCGAGCAGTACTTC. Its protein product is CASTGHPGGEQYF.

This chain joins TRBV20-1 and TRBJ2-7, with TRBD1 matching 8 bases. V was pared by 6 bases and J by 5 bases, with 24 bases of the junction left unmatched. CDR1 is DFQATT and CDR2 is SNEGSKA in the germline V gene (reference sequence). The length of the CDR3 is 18 residues. CDR3 amino acids: CSASPGGVLRLGFDEQYF. Written as DNA, the CDR3 is TGCAGTGCCAGCCCAGGGGGCGTCTTGAGGTTGGGGTTTGACGAGCAGTACTTC.

This clonotype is a singleton in its sample. The chain carries TRBV20-1 and TRBJ2-1, with TRBD2 identical over 13 bases. The trim removed 1 base at V and 7 bases at J, leaving 4 bases unmatched. The length of the CDR3 is 15 residues. Germline values: CDR1 DFQATT, CDR2 SNEGSKA (reference sequence). The CDR3 sequence: CSARALAGGDNEQFF. The CDR3 nucleotides read TGCAGTGCTAGAGCACTAGCGGGAGGGGATAATGAGCAGTTCTTC.

This clonotype was counted once. The chain has TRBV15 and TRBJ2-5; tentative D call: TRBD1 (5 bases). Matching the DNA end better, TRBJ2-7 makes the J call doubtful. CDR1 is LNHNV, CDR2 YYDKDF, per germline (reference sequence). There are 13 residues in the CDR3. The CDR3 DNA reads TGTGCCACCACATTAGTAGGGGTGAGCGAGCAGTACTTC. It encodes CATTLVGVSEQYF.